The 26 T cell receptor beta chains presented below share a single source sample, sequenced in a study of regulatory T cells in long-lasting Graves disease. Time point reported: newly diagnosed GD, antithyroid drugs for less than 3 months. With RNA extracted from PBMCs as input, the TCR library was made. The authors built TCR beta libraries using iRepertoire HTBI primers and Arm-PCR of CDR3 regions. TCRdb reprocessed the multiplex PCR reads with MiXCR, giving one entry per CDR3 protein. The repertoire holds 350,000 to 450,000 distinct CDR3 sequences, with 15% as singletons. The same data also went into a second study, on T cells in Graves' hyperthyroidism and ophthalmopathy.

The sample in question was peripheral blood mononuclear cells (PBMCs), obtained at new diagnosis, from a patient treated with antithyroid drugs. These receptors came from a woman aged 35 to 49 with Graves disease.

This clonotype showed up just a few times. The rearrangement uses TRBV11-2 and TRBJ1-3, with D possibly TRBD1 on 5 matching bases. Germline assignment: CDR1 SGHAT and CDR2 FQNNGV. V dropped 0 bases and J dropped 5 bases, with 8 bases sitting between them. The CDR3 runs 14 residues. The CDR3 nucleotides read TGTGCCAGCAGCTTAGAAGGGGCAAGAAACACCATATATTTT. Translating it yields CASSLEGARNTIYF.

This clonotype was recorded many times. The chain is built from TRBV6-1 and TRBJ1-1; D remains ambiguous. This CDR3 has 14 amino acids. Deletions cut 4 bases from V and 2 bases from J, with 11 bases between. The germline V gene encodes CDR1 MNHNS and CDR2 SASEGT. This chain's CDR3 is CASSAHISNTEAFF. As DNA, the CDR3 is TGTGCCAGCAGTGCTCATATAAGTAACACTGAAGCTTTCTTT.

In the case of this clonotype: A much larger clone sits a single nucleotide away, making a read error possible. V usage is TRBV19 and J usage is TRBJ1-1; D is uncertain. Germline V gene lookup returns CDR1 LNHDA and CDR2 SQIVND (reference sequence). This CDR3 has 15 residues. V lost 5 bases, J lost 2 bases, and 15 bases lay in between. The CDR3 loop is CASSHQDGINTEAFF. The CDR3, as DNA: TGTGCCAGTAGTCACCAGGACGGGATTAACACTGAAGCTTTCTTT.

This clonotype was counted many times. The V and J genes are TRBV2 and TRBJ2-2, with D possibly being TRBD1 or TRBD2 (5 bases each). Trimming pared 6 bases from V and 0 bases from J, leaving 8 bases between. This CDR3 spans 14 amino acids. Germline assignment: CDR1 SNHLY and CDR2 FYNNEI. For the CDR3, the DNA is TGTGCCAGCAGAGGGACGTCGAACACCGGGGAGCTGTTTTTT. Translating gives CASRGTSNTGELFF.

In this sample, this clonotype turned up many times. V and J are TRBV19 and TRBJ1-1, with 7 nucleotides matching TRBD1. J lost 3 bases, V lost 4 bases, and 5 bases had no gene match. The CDR3 contains 14 residues. Germline CDR1 LNHDA, CDR2 SQIVND (reference sequence). CDR3 sequence reads: CASSNRGYHTEAFF. In DNA form, the CDR3 reads TGTGCCAGTAGTAACAGGGGATACCACACTGAAGCTTTCTTT.

This clonotype occurred many times. V usage is TRBV28 and J usage is TRBJ2-2; 9 nucleotides match TRBD1. Looked up from germline, CDR1 is MDHEN and CDR2 is SYDVKM. With 6 bases clipped from V and 8 bases from J, the junction kept 7 bases outside the gene matches. This CDR3 is 14 amino acids long. CDR3 in amino acids: CASRGNRGPGELFF. CDR3 in DNA: TGTGCCAGCAGGGGGAACAGGGGGCCGGGGGAGCTGTTTTTT.

The chain joins TRBV20-1 to TRBJ1-5, with D hard to call. Trimming took 7 bases from V and 2 from J, leaving 12 bases between them. CDR3 length: 13 residues. CDR1 and CDR2 (germline): DFQATT, SNEGSKA (reference sequence). The CDR3 coding sequence is TGCAGTGTCGGTGGGGAGGGCAATCAGCCCCAGCATTTT. It codes for CSVGGEGNQPQHF.

In regard to this clonotype: A much larger clone differs by one base, so this may be a read error. The chain uses TRBV27 and TRBJ2-7; the D gene could be TRBD1 or TRBD2 (7 bases each). Trimming cost V 2 bases and J 5 bases, with 13 bases left between them. CDR1 MNHEY and CDR2 SMNVEV come from the germline V gene (reference sequence). This CDR3 comprises 14 residues. The CDR3 DNA reads as TGTGCCAGCAGTTTACGGGGAGGGGGCCACGAGCAGTACTTC. Translating gives CASSLRGGGHEQYF.

This clonotype was detected only a few times. This may be a read error: a much more frequent sequence differs by one nucleotide. V gene TRBV7-6 combines with J gene TRBJ2-1; 10 bases are a match to TRBD2. With 3 bases clipped from V and 9 bases from J, the junction kept 8 bases outside the gene matches. Germline CDR1 and CDR2: SGHVS and FNYEAQ. This CDR3 spans 15 amino acids. Written as DNA, the CDR3 is TGTGCCAGCAGCTTGAGCGGGAGGGCCGGGAGTGAGCAGTTCTTC. Translation gives CASSLSGRAGSEQFF.

Many counts were recorded for this clonotype. The chain recombines TRBV7-3 with TRBJ2-3, with 8 bases aligning to TRBD1. V lost 2 bases, J lost 2 bases, and 3 bases stayed unmatched. The CDR3 contains 15 residues. Germline V gene data show CDR1 as SGHTA and CDR2 as FQGTGA. DNA for the CDR3: TGTGCCAGCAGCTTATTGGACAGGGCCACAGATACGCAGTATTTT. Translated, it gives CASSLLDRATDTQYF. The whole variable domain, remainder taken from reference TRBV7-3 and TRBJ2-3, is GAGVSQTPSNKVTEKGKYVELRCDPISGHTALYWYRQSLGQGPEFLIYFQGTGAADDSGLPNDRFFAVRPEGSVSTLKIQRTERGDSAVYLCASSLLDRATDTQYFGPGTRLTVL.

This clonotype was detected ten times or more. The chain has TRBV6-1 and TRBJ2-7; D unresolved. Between the trimmed V and J ends, which lost 5 bases and 5 bases, there was a span of 22 bases. From germline, CDR1 is MNHNS and CDR2 SASEGT. There are 16 residues in the CDR3. The CDR3, as DNA: TGTGCCAGCAGTCCCCCCCCAATCGACAAGTTCCACGAGCAGTACTTC. This encodes CASSPPPIDKFHEQYF.

This rearrangement joins TRBV5-1 to TRBJ1-1; D uncertain. The CDR3 runs 17 residues. CDR1 is SGHRS and CDR2 is YFSETQ in the germline V gene. V shed 7 bases and J shed 1 base, with 23 bases lying between them. DNA for the CDR3: TGCGCCAGCGCCAAATCCGGGCCACCGACGGGGAACACTGAAGCTTTCTTT. Protein sequence: CASAKSGPPTGNTEAFF.

This clonotype was recorded at least ten times. The CDR3 coding sequence is TGTGCCTGGAGTGGAAGCTCGGACGGCTACACCTTC. This sequence encodes CAWSGSSDGYTF. The chain uses TRBV30 and TRBJ1-2; D gene uncertain. The CDR3 loop spans 12 amino acids. CDR1 and CDR2 (germline): GTSNPN, SVGIG (reference sequence). V was pared by 1 base and J by 8 bases, with 11 bases between. The full variable domain, in which reference TRBV30 and TRBJ1-2 provide the parts outside the CDR3, is SQTIHQWPATLVQPVGSPLSLECTVEGTSNPNLYWYRQAAGRGLQLLFYSVGIGQISSEVPQNLSASRPQDRQFILSSKKLLLSDSGFYLCAWSGSSDGYTFGSGTRLTVV.

Ten or more counts support this clonotype. The J gene is TRBJ2-1, the V gene TRBV29-1; 10 bases align to TRBD2. The germline V gene encodes CDR1 SQVTM and CDR2 ANQGSEA. This CDR3 comprises 13 residues. Trimming took 4 bases from V and 10 from J; bases not matched to a gene: 7. The CDR3 DNA reads as TGCAGCGTTGCTAGCGGGAGAGTTCGCGAGCAGTTCTTC. It yields the protein CSVASGRVREQFF.

Comments on this clonotype: This may come from a read error, since a much larger clone is one base off. DNA for the CDR3: TGTGCCGGCAGTTCCCGGGGGCCCGCAACTAATGAAAAACTGTTTTTT. It yields the protein CAGSSRGPATNEKLFF. The rearrangement joins TRBV28 to TRBJ1-4, with a tentative D call TRBD1 (6 bases). In germline, CDR1 is MDHEN, CDR2 SYDVKM. This CDR3 spans 16 amino acids.

This clonotype came up a few times. The chain employs TRBV3-1 and TRBJ2-5, with 15 bases fitting TRBD2. The CDR3 is 17 residues long. V was clipped by 3 bases and J by 5 bases; unmatched bases: 7. CDR1 is LGHDT, CDR2 YNNKEL, per germline (reference sequence). The chain's CDR3 is CASSQGTSGGFWETQYF. In DNA, the CDR3 is TGTGCCAGCAGCCAGGGGACTAGCGGGGGGTTTTGGGAGACCCAGTACTTC.

This clonotype was observed many times. V usage is TRBV3-1 and J usage is TRBJ2-1; D ambiguous. CDR1 is LGHDT and CDR2 is YNNKEL in the germline V gene (reference sequence). The V gene lost 3 bases and the J gene lost 0 bases, with 6 bases spanning the gap. The CDR3 runs 14 residues. The DNA for the CDR3 is TGTGCCAGCAGCCATGCTAGCTCCTACAATGAGCAGTTCTTC. It translates to CASSHASSYNEQFF.

This clonotype showed up many times. V gene TRBV29-1 combines with J gene TRBJ2-1, with D perhaps TRBD1 (5 bases). This CDR3 is built from 13 residues. From germline, CDR1 is SQVTM and CDR2 ANQGSEA. V lost 7 bases and J lost 0, with 10 bases in between. Here the CDR3 reads CSARQSSYNEQFF. In DNA, the CDR3 is TGCAGCGCCCGACAGTCCTCCTACAATGAGCAGTTCTTC.

This clonotype occurred many times. This rearrangement joins TRBV30 to TRBJ1-3; perhaps TRBD1 as D (5 bases). CDR3 length equals 14 residues. Germline assignment: CDR1 GTSNPN and CDR2 SVGIG (reference sequence). V lost 1 base and J lost 6, with 13 bases in between. The CDR3 bases are TGTGCCTGGAGTGGACAGCCGTCTACAAACACCATATATTTT. This gives the protein CAWSGQPSTNTIYF. The full variable domain, with the rest looked up from reference TRBV30 and TRBJ1-3, is SQTIHQWPATLVQPVGSPLSLECTVEGTSNPNLYWYRQAAGRGLQLLFYSVGIGQISSEVPQNLSASRPQDRQFILSSKKLLLSDSGFYLCAWSGQPSTNTIYFGEGSWLTVV.

In this sample, this clonotype turned up many times. The J gene is TRBJ1-2, the V gene TRBV15; D might be TRBD1 (6 bases). The CDR3 totals 16 residues. Trimming left V 0 bases short and J 4 bases short, with 15 bases between. The V gene's germline CDR1 is LNHNV and CDR2 YYDKDF (reference sequence). CDR3 nucleotides: TGTGCCACCAGCAGAGATAGGGGGGGCAGAAGCTATGGCTACACCTTC. This codes for CATSRDRGGRSYGYTF.

This clonotype came up many times. The chain combines TRBV19 with TRBJ2-5, with 12 bases matching TRBD1. Germline CDR1 LNHDA, CDR2 SQIVND (reference sequence). The CDR3 consists of 15 residues. V was clipped by 10 bases and J by 4 bases; unmatched bases: 10. The CDR3: CATRTGTGGSETQYF. The CDR3 DNA sequence: TGTGCCACTCGGACCGGGACAGGGGGCTCAGAGACCCAGTACTTC. The variable domain in full, with the rest retrieved from reference TRBV19 and TRBJ2-5, is DGGITQSPKYLFRKEGQNVTLSCEQNLNHDAMYWYRQDPGQGLRLIYYSQIVNDFQKGDIAEGYSVSREKKESFPLTVTSAQKNPTAFYLCATRTGTGGSETQYFGPGTRLLVL.

The chain joins TRBV20-1 to TRBJ2-7, with TRBD1 identical over 7 bases. The CDR3 is 14 amino acids. Germline values: CDR1 DFQATT, CDR2 SNEGSKA (reference sequence). The ends lost 3 bases at V and 3 bases at J; junction bases unmatched: 8. The CDR3: CSARSGTDDYEQYF. CDR3 sequence (DNA): TGCAGTGCTAGGTCCGGGACAGACGACTACGAGCAGTACTTC.

The table lists this clonotype with many counts. The chain joins TRBV7-6 to TRBJ2-3, with D perhaps assigned TRBD1 or TRBD2 (5 bases each). The CDR3 runs 16 residues. V was shortened by 2 bases and J by 0 bases, with 12 bases between the two germline ends. Germline CDR1 reads SGHVS; CDR2 reads FNYEAQ. CDR3 region: CASSLSTGPSTDTQYF. The DNA for the CDR3 is TGTGCCAGCAGCTTAAGTACGGGACCGAGCACAGATACGCAGTATTTT.

This clonotype was detected ten times or more. This chain connects TRBV6-5 to TRBJ2-7; TRBD2 might be the D (6 bases). Between the trimmed V and J ends, which lost 2 bases and 7 bases, there was a span of 12 bases. This CDR3 spans 13 amino acids. Per the germline V gene, CDR1 is MNHEY and CDR2 is SVGAGI. CDR3 in amino acids: CASSYRTTGEQYF. In DNA form, the CDR3 reads TGTGCCAGCAGTTACAGGACTACCGGGGAGCAGTACTTC.

This clonotype was picked up many times. The rearrangement joins TRBV19 to TRBJ1-1, with 8 bases matching TRBD1. The CDR3 loop spans 15 amino acids. The germline V gene has CDR1 LNHDA and CDR2 SQIVND (reference sequence). The trim removed 3 bases at V and 7 bases at J, leaving 10 bases unmatched. The CDR3 nucleotides are TGTGCCAGTAGTATTACGGCAGGGGGCGGGTATGAAGCTTTCTTT. This codes for CASSITAGGGYEAFF.

In this sample, this clonotype turned up a few times. The chain uses TRBV7-2 and TRBJ2-3; TRBD2 agrees at 14 bases. The CDR3 sequence is 18 residues long. The trim removed 2 bases at V and 3 bases at J, leaving 7 bases unmatched. CDR1 and CDR2 (germline): SGHTA, FQGNSA. CDR3 sequence: CASSLLPGLAGVTDTQYF. The CDR3 nucleotides read TGTGCCAGCAGCTTACTTCCGGGACTAGCGGGGGTAACAGATACGCAGTATTTT.